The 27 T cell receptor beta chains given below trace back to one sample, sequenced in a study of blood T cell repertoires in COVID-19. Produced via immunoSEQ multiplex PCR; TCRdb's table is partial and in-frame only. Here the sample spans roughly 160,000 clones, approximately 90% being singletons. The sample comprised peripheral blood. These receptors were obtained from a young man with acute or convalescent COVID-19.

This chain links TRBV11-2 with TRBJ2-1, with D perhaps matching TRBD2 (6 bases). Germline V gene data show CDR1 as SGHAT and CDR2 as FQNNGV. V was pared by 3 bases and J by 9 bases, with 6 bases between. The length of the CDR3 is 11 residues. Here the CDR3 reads CASSLRGEQFF. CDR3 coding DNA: TGTGCCAGCAGCTTGCGGGGTGAGCAGTTCTTC.

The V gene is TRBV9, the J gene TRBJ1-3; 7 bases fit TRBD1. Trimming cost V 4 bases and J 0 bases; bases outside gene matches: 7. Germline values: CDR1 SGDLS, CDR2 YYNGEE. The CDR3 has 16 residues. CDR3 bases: TGTGCCAGCAGCTCGGGACAGACCAGCTCTGGAAACACCATATATTTT. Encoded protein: CASSSGQTSSGNTIYF. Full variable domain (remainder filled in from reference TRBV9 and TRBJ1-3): DSGVTQTPKHLITATGQRVTLRCSPRSGDLSVYWYQQSLDQGLQFLIQYYNGEERAKGNILERFSAQQFPDLHSELNLSSLELGDSALYFCASSSGQTSSGNTIYFGEGSWLTVV.

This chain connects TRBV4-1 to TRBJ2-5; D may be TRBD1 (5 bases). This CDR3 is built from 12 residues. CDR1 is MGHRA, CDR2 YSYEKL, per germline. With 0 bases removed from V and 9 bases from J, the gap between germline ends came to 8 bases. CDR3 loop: CASSQEGAAQYF. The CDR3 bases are TGCGCCAGCAGCCAAGAAGGGGCAGCCCAGTACTTC.

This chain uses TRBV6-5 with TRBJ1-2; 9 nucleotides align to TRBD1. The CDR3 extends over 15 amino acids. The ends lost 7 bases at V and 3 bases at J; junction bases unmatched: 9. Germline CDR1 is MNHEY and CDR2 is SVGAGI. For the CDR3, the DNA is TGTGCCAGCAACACACAGGGGGCGCGCGACTATGGCTACACCTTC. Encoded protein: CASNTQGARDYGYTF.

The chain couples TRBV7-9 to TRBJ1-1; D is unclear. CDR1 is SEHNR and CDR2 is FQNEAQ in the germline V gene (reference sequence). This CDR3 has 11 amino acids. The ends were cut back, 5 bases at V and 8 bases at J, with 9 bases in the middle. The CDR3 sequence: CASSVNREAFF. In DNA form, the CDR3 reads TGTGCCAGCAGCGTAAACAGAGAAGCTTTCTTT.

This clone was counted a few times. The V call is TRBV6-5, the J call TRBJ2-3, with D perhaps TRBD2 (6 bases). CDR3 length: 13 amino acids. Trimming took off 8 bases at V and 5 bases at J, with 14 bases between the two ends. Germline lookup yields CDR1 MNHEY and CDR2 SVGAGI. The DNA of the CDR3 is TGTGCCAGCTGTCGGAGGGTGCAAGATACGCAGTATTTT. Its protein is CASCRRVQDTQYF.

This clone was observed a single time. The DNA for the CDR3 is TGCGCCAGCAGCTTGGATTCAGGGTCTGAAGCTTTCTTT. This translates into CASSLDSGSEAFF. The genes are TRBV5-1 and TRBJ1-1; weak D call: TRBD1 (5 bases). The CDR3 runs to 13 residues. Germline CDR1 reads SGHRS; CDR2 reads YFSETQ. The V gene lost 0 bases and the J gene lost 6 bases, with 9 bases spanning the gap.

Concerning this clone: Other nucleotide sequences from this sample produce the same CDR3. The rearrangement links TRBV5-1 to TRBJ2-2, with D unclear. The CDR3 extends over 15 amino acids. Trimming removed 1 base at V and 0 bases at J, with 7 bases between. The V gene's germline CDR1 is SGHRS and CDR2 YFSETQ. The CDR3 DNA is TGCGCCAGCAGCTTGACGGTAACGAACACCGGGGAGCTGTTTTTT. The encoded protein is CASSLTVTNTGELFF.

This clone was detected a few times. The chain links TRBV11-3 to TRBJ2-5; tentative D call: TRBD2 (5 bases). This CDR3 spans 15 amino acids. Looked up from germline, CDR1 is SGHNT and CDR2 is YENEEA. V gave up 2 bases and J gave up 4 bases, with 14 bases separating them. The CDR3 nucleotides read TGTGCCAGCAGCTTATCCCGGGGTTCGGGAGAGACCCAGTACTTC. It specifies CASSLSRGSGETQYF.

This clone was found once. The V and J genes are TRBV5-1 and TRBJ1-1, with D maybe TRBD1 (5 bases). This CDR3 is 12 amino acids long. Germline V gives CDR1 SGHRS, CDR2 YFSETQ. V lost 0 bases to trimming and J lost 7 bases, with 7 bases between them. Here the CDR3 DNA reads TGCGCCAGCAGCTTGGGACAGAATGAAGCTTTCTTT. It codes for CASSLGQNEAFF.

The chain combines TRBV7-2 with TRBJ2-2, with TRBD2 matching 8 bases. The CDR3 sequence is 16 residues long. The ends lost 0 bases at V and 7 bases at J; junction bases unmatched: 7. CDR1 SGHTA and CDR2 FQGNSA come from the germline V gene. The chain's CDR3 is CASSLAALAGHGELFF. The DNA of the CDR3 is TGTGCCAGCAGCTTAGCGGCCCTAGCGGGTCACGGGGAGCTGTTTTTT.

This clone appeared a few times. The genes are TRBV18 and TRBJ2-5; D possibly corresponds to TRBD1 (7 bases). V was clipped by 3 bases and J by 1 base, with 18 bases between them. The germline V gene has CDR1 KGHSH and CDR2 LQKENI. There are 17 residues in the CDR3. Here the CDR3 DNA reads TGTGCCAGCTCACCTAGCTGGGGCAGGGGGGCCCAAGAGACCCAGTACTTC. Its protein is CASSPSWGRGAQETQYF. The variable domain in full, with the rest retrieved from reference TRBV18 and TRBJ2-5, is NAGVMQNPRHLVRRRGQEARLRCSPMKGHSHVYWYRQLPEEGLKFMVYLQKENIIDESGMPKERFSAEFPKEGPSILRIQQVVRGDSAAYFCASSPSWGRGAQETQYFGPGTRLLVL.

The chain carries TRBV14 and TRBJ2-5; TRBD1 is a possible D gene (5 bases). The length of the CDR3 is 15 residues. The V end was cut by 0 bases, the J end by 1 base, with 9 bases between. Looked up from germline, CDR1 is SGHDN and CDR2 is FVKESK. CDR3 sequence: CASSQEGRVQETQYF. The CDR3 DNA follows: TGTGCCAGCAGCCAAGAGGGCAGGGTCCAAGAGACCCAGTACTTC.

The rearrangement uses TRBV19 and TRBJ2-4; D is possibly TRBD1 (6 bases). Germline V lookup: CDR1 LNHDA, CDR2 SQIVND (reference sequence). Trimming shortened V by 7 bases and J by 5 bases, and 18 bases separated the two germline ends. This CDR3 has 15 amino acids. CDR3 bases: TGTGCCAGTACCCGAGGTTGGGCAGGGGAAAACATTCAGTACTTC. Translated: CASTRGWAGENIQYF.

CDR3 residues: CASSFLAGGQKTHNEQFF. DNA for the CDR3: TGTGCCAGCAGCTTTTTAGCGGGAGGGCAGAAAACACACAATGAGCAGTTCTTC. The genes are TRBV13 and TRBJ2-1, with TRBD2 identical over 11 bases. CDR1 and CDR2 from the germline V gene are PRHDT and FYEKMQ (reference sequence). Trimming removed 3 bases from V and 5 bases from J; junction bases left unmatched: 12. The length of the CDR3 is 18 residues.

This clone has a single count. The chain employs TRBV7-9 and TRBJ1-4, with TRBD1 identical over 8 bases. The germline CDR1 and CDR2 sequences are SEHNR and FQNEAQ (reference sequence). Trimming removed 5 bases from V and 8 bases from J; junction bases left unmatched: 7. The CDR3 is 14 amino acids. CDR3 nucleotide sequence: TGTGCCAGCAGCCTGGACAGGGTCGAGGAAAAACTGTTTTTT. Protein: CASSLDRVEEKLFF.

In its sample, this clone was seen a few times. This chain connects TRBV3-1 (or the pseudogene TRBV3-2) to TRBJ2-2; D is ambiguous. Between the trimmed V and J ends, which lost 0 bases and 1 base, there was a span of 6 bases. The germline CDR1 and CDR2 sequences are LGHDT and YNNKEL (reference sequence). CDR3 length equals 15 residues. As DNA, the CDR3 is TGTGCCAGCAGCCAAGACCGGTTGAACACCGGGGAGCTGTTTTTT. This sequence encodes CASSQDRLNTGELFF.

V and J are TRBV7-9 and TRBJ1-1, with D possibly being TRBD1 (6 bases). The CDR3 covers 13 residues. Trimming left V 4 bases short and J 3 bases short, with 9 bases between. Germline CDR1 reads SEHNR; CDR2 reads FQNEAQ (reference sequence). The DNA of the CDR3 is TGTGCCAGCAGCTCCCACAGGGACACTGAAGCTTTCTTT. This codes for CASSSHRDTEAFF. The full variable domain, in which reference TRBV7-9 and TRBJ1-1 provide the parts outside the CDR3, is DTGVSQNPRHKITKRGQNVTFRCDPISEHNRLYWYRQTLGQGPEFLTYFQNEAQLEKSRLLSDRFSAERPKGSFSTLEIQRTEQGDSAMYLCASSSHRDTEAFFGQGTRLTVV.

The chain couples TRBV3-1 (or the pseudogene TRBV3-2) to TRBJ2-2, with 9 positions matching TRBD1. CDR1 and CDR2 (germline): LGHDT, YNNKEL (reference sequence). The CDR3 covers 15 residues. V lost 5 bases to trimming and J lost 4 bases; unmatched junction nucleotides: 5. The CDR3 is CASSGDRGGTGELFF. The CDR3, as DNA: TGTGCCAGCAGCGGCGACAGGGGGGGCACCGGGGAGCTGTTTTTT.

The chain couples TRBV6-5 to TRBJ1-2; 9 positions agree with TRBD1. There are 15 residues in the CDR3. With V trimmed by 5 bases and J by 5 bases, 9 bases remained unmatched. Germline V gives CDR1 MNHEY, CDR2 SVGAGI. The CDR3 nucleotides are TGTGCCAGCAGTACTTCCGGGACAGGGCCGTATGGCTACACCTTC. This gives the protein CASSTSGTGPYGYTF.

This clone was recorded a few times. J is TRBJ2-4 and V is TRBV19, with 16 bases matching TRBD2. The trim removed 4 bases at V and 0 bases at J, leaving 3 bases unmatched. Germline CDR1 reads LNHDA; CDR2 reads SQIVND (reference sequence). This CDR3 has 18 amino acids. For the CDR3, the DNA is TGTGCCAGTAGTACAGGGACTAGCGGGAGGGCAGCCAAAAACATTCAGTACTTC. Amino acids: CASSTGTSGRAAKNIQYF.

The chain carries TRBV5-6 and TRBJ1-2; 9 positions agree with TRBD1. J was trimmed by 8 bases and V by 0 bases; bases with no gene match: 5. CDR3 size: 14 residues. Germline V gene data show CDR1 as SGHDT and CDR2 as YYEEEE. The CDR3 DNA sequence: TGTGCCAGCAGCTTGGCAGGGACAGGGAAAGGCTACACCTTC. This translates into CASSLAGTGKGYTF.

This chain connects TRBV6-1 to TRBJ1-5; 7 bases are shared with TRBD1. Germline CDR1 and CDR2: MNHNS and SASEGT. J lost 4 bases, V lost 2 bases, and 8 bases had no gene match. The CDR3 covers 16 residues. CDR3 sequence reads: CASSELWDRRNQPQHF. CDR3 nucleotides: TGTGCCAGCAGTGAATTATGGGACAGACGGAATCAGCCCCAGCATTTT.

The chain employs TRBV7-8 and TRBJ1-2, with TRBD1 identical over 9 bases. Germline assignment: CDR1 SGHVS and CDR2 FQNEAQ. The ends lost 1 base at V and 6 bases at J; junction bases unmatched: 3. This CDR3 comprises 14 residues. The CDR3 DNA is TGTGCCAGCAGCTTAGACGGGACAGGGAATGGCTACACCTTC. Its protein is CASSLDGTGNGYTF.

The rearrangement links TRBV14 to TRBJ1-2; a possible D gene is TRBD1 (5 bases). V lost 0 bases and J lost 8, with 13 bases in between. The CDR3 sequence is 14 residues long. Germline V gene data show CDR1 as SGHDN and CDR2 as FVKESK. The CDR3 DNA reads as TGTGCCAGCAGCCAAGAGGGGACCGGGAGAGGCTACACCTTC. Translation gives CASSQEGTGRGYTF.

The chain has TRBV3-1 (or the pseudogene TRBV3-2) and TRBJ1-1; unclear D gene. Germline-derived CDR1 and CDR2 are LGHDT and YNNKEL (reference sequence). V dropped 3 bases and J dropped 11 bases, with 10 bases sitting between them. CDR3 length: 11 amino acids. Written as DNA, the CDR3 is TGTGCCAGCAGCCACCAGGAAGTGGCTTTCTTT. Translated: CASSHQEVAFF.

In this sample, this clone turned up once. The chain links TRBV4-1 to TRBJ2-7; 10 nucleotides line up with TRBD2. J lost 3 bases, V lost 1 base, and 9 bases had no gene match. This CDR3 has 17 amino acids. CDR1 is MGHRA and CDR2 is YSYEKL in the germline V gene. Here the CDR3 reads CASSQGGQRTSGYEQYF. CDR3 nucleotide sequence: TGCGCCAGCAGCCAAGGGGGACAGCGGACTAGCGGCTACGAGCAGTACTTC.